Listed here are 7 T cell receptor beta chains from one sample, sequenced in a study of shared clonotypes between healthy human individuals. Repertoires were generated with immunoSEQ multiplex PCR, while TCRdb's copy carries only in-frame clones and drops some. The sample lists some 1,100,000 clones, 70% to 80% seen once, with more than 0.5% in the top ten. Sample: memory CD4+ T cells from PBMCs. Subset denoted: CD45RA-negative fraction. The receptors stem from a man younger than 30 in good health. Some clones in this sample may be carry-over from other donors' samples.

This chain links TRBV7-9 with TRBJ2-3, with D uncertain. The CDR3 has 15 amino acids. CDR1 SEHNR and CDR2 FQNEAQ come from the germline V gene (reference sequence). V lost 2 bases to trimming and J lost 2 bases, with 11 bases between them. This CDR3 reads CASSLFGGFTDTQYF. DNA of the CDR3: TGTGCCAGCAGCTTATTTGGCGGATTCACAGATACGCAGTATTTT.

The rearrangement joins TRBV30 to TRBJ2-3; the match to TRBD2 covers 8 bases. The trim removed 0 bases at V and 5 bases at J, leaving 4 bases unmatched. This CDR3 contains 14 residues. Germline CDR1 is GTSNPN and CDR2 is SVGIG (reference sequence). CDR3 nucleotide sequence: TGTGCCTGGAGTGTAACGGGAGGGCAAGATACGCAGTATTTT. Amino acid sequence: CAWSVTGGQDTQYF.

The J gene is TRBJ1-3, the V gene TRBV28; unclear D gene. V shed 8 bases and J shed 0 bases, with 8 bases lying between them. This CDR3 comprises 13 residues. From germline, CDR1 is MDHEN and CDR2 SYDVKM. The CDR3 nucleotides are TGTGCCAGCTATCTTCTCTCTGGAAACACCATATATTTT. Its translation is CASYLLSGNTIYF.

The chain has TRBV28 and TRBJ2-1, with TRBD1 identical over 9 bases. The trim removed 4 bases at V and 7 bases at J, leaving 8 bases unmatched. CDR1 is MDHEN, CDR2 SYDVKM, per germline. This CDR3 is built from 15 residues. This chain's CDR3 is CASSSPQGAQNEQFF. The CDR3, as DNA: TGTGCCAGCAGTTCTCCACAGGGGGCGCAAAATGAGCAGTTCTTC. Looking up the rest from reference TRBV28 and TRBJ2-1 gives the full variable domain: DVKVTQSSRYLVKRTGEKVFLECVQDMDHENMFWYRQDPGLGLRLIYFSYDVKMKEKGDIPEGYSVSREKKERFSLILESASTNQTSMYLCASSSPQGAQNEQFFGPGTRLTVL.

This rearrangement joins TRBV11-2 to TRBJ2-1, with 10 bases lining up with TRBD2. CDR3 length equals 15 residues. Germline trimming cut 5 bases from V and 4 bases from J; bases unmatched to any gene: 5. Germline V gene sequence: CDR1 SGHAT, CDR2 FQNNGV. The DNA for the CDR3 is TGTGCCAGCAGCGTTCTAGCGGGAGTGTACAATGAGCAGTTCTTC. This codes for CASSVLAGVYNEQFF.

The chain joins TRBV4-1 to TRBJ1-5; weak D call: TRBD1 (6 bases). In germline, CDR1 is MGHRA, CDR2 YSYEKL. The V gene lost 3 bases and the J gene lost 4 bases, with 10 bases spanning the gap. The CDR3 spans 14 residues. Here the CDR3 reads CASSQPGANQPQHF. CDR3 nucleotide sequence: TGCGCCAGCAGCCAGCCAGGGGCTAATCAGCCCCAGCATTTT.

The V call is TRBV28, the J call TRBJ2-5, with D maybe TRBD1 (6 bases). The CDR3 runs 13 residues. In germline, CDR1 is MDHEN, CDR2 SYDVKM. The germline V and J ends were trimmed by 4 bases and 3 bases, with 9 bases remaining between them. DNA for the CDR3: TGTGCCAGCAGTTGGGCAGGGGAAGAGACCCAGTACTTC. Residues: CASSWAGEETQYF.